This T cell receptor (beta chain) was sequenced during a study of a mutant IDH1 vaccine in newly diagnosed glioma. Germline lookup yields CDR1 MNHNY and CDR2 SVGAGI (reference sequence). Trimming cost V 6 bases and J 1 base, with 10 bases left between them. The CDR3 totals 13 residues. About this clone: The antigen is undetermined.

As for time point: week 5, during vaccination. Doses comprised 300 ug of mutant IDH1 20-mer peptide each, plus topical imiquimod. Libraries were prepared by immunoSEQ multiplex PCR; TCRdb keeps only in-frame clonotypes and omits some of them. Among roughly 11,000 clones listed, about nine tenths were seen once. Sequenced here: PBMCs, sampled from a glioma patient whose treatment included an IDH1 peptide vaccine. V is TRBV6-6 and J is TRBJ2-7; TRBD1 might be the D (6 bases). This receptor was obtained from a woman in her thirties or forties with glioma. Some clones in this sample may be carry-over from other donors' samples. Written as DNA, the CDR3 is TGTGCCAGCAGCCTACAGGGATCCTACGAGCAGTACTTC. This gives the protein CASSLQGSYEQYF.